This TCR beta chain was identified in a study of cytomegalovirus exposure and HLA in healthy donors. This clone was found a few times. The antigen is unknown. With a far larger clone one base away, a read error is the likely cause. Amplification used 60 Vbeta primers and 13 Jbeta primers. Using immunoSEQ multiplex PCR, the repertoire was profiled, and TCRdb retains in-frame clones only, with some absent. The table has about 240,000 clones, approximately 82% seen once. This CDR3 region has 16 residues. Germline V lookup: CDR1 SGHAT, CDR2 FQDESV (reference sequence). V shed 5 bases and J 1 base; nucleotides not matched to a gene: 6. The study's findings and limits: What was likely a sequencing artifact was a cluster of highly shared sequence variants.

This receptor was identified in a woman aged 60-70 years in good health and CMV-seropositive. The gene calls are TRBV11-1 and TRBJ2-5; 11 positions match TRBD2. Sequences were obtained from PBMCs. Here the CDR3 DNA reads TGTGCCAGCAGCCCCCGGACTAGCGGGTTCCAAGAGACCCAGTACTTC. Its translation: CASSPRTSGFQETQYF.